This TCR beta chain was obtained from a study of blood T cell repertoires in COVID-19. Background on the study: The United States, Italy and Spain supplied acute and convalescent COVID-19 samples. Sources were T cells, B-cell-depleted T cells, or PBMCs; the material itself was cDNA or gDNA.

The V gene's germline CDR1 is SGHTA and CDR2 FQGNSA. V was pared by 1 base and J by 5 bases, with 13 bases of the junction left unmatched. CDR3 length equals 17 residues. Original methodology: Reference gene primer amplification yielded estimated nucleated cell counts. Generated by immunoSEQ multiplex PCR, the TCRdb table keeps only in-frame clones and is missing some. V and J calls and clone size are as listed in that table; D and trimming were resolved from the DNA. The sample contains a few hundred thousand clones, about 89% of which appear only once. The TCR originated in a human donor in a cohort exposed to, infected with or recovered from COVID-19 (not recorded which). The donor label of this sample is uncertain. The chain carries TRBV7-2 and TRBJ1-1; TRBD1 aligns across 7 bases. Sequencing was done on a sample of PBMCs or T cells enriched from blood (not recorded which). In DNA, the CDR3 is TGTGCCAGCAGCTTAGTTTCAGGCAGGGGGAAGGAGACTGAAGCTTTCTTT. This encodes CASSLVSGRGKETEAFF.